Below, 2 T cell receptor beta chains from the same sample are listed, as sequenced in a study of blood T cell repertoires in COVID-19. The assay was immunoSEQ multiplex PCR, and TCRdb's table has in-frame clones only and misses some. The data hold 240,000 or so clones, with approximately 82% observed a single time. What was sequenced was peripheral blood. These receptors originate from a man younger than 45 who had recovered from COVID-19.

The gene calls are TRBV6-5 and TRBJ2-1; the match to TRBD2 covers 9 bases. V shed 0 bases and J 7 bases; nucleotides not matched to a gene: 4. CDR1 and CDR2 (germline): MNHEY, SVGAGI. The CDR3 length is 15 residues. The CDR3 DNA is TGTGCCAGCAGTTACTCGACTAGCGGCCGAAATGAGCAGTTCTTC. This sequence encodes CASSYSTSGRNEQFF.

The chain uses TRBV7-2 and TRBJ1-2, with TRBD1 identical over 7 bases. CDR1 is SGHTA and CDR2 is FQGNSA in the germline V gene. With V trimmed by 1 base and J by 3 bases, 8 bases remained unmatched. This CDR3 region has 16 residues. The CDR3 DNA sequence: TGTGCCAGCAGCTTAGGGCCCCCAGGGGGACACTATGGCTACACCTTC. Residues: CASSLGPPGGHYGYTF. The whole variable domain, remainder taken from reference TRBV7-2 and TRBJ1-2, is GAGVSQSPSNKVTEKGKDVELRCDPISGHTALYWYRQSLGQGLEFLIYFQGNSAPDKSGLPSDRFSAERTGGSVSTLTIQRTQQEDSAVYLCASSLGPPGGHYGYTFGSGTRLTVV.